This entry describes one TCR beta chain. The data belong to a study of tumor-infiltrating lymphocytes in localized non-small cell lung cancer. Sequenced by immunoSEQ multiplex PCR; TCRdb stores in-frame clones only, minus some. The sample contains 12,000 or so clones, 84% of which appear only once. This clonotype originated in a human donor with non-small cell lung cancer. Sequenced input: lung tumor tissue.

The CDR3 DNA is TGTGCCAGCAGCCTCGGATTTGGCTACACCTTC. Encoded protein: CASSLGFGYTF. The genes are TRBV14 and TRBJ1-2; no definite D call. CDR3 length: 11 amino acids. Trimming removed 4 bases from V and 7 bases from J, with 7 bases in between. Germline assignment: CDR1 SGHDN and CDR2 FVKESK.